The TCR beta chain described here comes from a study of T cells in Graves' hyperthyroidism and ophthalmopathy. The study based diagnoses on clinical symptoms, serum thyroxine and TRAb, thyroid ultrasound and orbital computed tomography. Notes on the study in general: Researchers report that a 13 V-J model separated ophthalmopathy from stable hyperthyroidism.

RNA transcripts were the template for amplifying TCR beta CDR3 regions. An initial round of RT-PCR targeting the TCR CDR3 relied on the HTBI primer set. TCRdb reprocessed the multiplex PCR reads with MiXCR, giving one entry per CDR3 protein. Altogether roughly 350,000 distinct CDR3 sequences are present, roughly 13% being singletons, with the ten largest covering around 24%. This clonotype was recorded many times. Antigen unknown. This sequence originates from a woman in her twenties or thirties with Graves' hyperthyroidism. The specimen was blood.

CDR3 region: CASTPGLINEQFF. The CDR3 DNA reads TGTGCCAGCACCCCCGGACTAATCAATGAGCAGTTCTTC. The chain recombines TRBV12-3 or TRBV12-4 with TRBJ2-1, with D perhaps TRBD2 (6 bases). The CDR3 covers 13 residues. V shed 7 bases and J shed 6 bases, with 13 bases lying between them.